Below, 10 T cell receptor beta chains from the same sample are listed, as sequenced in a study of cytomegalovirus exposure and HLA in healthy donors. In the PCR, 60 Vbeta and 13 Jbeta primers were used. Libraries were prepared by immunoSEQ multiplex PCR; TCRdb keeps only in-frame clonotypes and omits some of them. Seen here are about 110,000 clones, around 60% observed once, and the top ten hold approximately 3.9%. The sample was PBMCs. The receptors shown here come from a man aged 30 to 39 in good health and CMV-seropositive.

The chain uses TRBV5-1 and TRBJ2-1; 9 bases line up with TRBD2. This CDR3 spans 16 amino acids. The J segment lost 7 bases and the V segment lost 7 bases, leaving 15 bases of the junction unmatched. CDR1 and CDR2 (germline): SGHRS, YFSETQ. The CDR3 nucleotides are TGCGCCAGCGCCCGAGGGCGGGGGGGCCTAGAGAATGAGCAGTTCTTC. Amino acids: CASARGRGGLENEQFF.

The chain carries TRBV7-2 and TRBJ2-7; 10 positions match TRBD2. The CDR3 has 15 amino acids. Germline V gene sequence: CDR1 SGHTA, CDR2 FQGNSA. V was clipped by 5 bases and J by 6 bases; unmatched bases: 10. The CDR3 coding sequence is TGTGCCAGCAGCCAGCGGGGGGGCCGATTTTCCGAGCAGTACTTC. It translates to CASSQRGGRFSEQYF.

The chain employs TRBV15 and TRBJ2-3; 10 positions agree with TRBD2. V gave up 7 bases and J gave up 1 base; unmatched junction bases: 11. The CDR3 loop spans 17 amino acids. Germline CDR1 reads LNHNV; CDR2 reads YYDKDF (reference sequence). The CDR3 DNA follows: TGTGCCACCAATCGCCTAGCGGGGGCCGGCCGCACAGATACGCAGTATTTT. Translation gives CATNRLAGAGRTDTQYF.

Only a few counts were recorded for this clone. The V and J genes are TRBV10-3 and TRBJ2-2, with 9 bases aligning to TRBD1. CDR3 length: 16 residues. With V trimmed by 6 bases and J by 1 base, 6 bases remained unmatched. The germline V gene has CDR1 ENHRY and CDR2 SYGVKD. In DNA form, the CDR3 reads TGTGCCATCAGAGGGACAGGGAGGGAGAACACCGGGGAGCTGTTTTTT. It is translated as CAIRGTGRENTGELFF.

This clone has a handful of counts. The J gene is TRBJ1-2, the V gene TRBV19; D call uncertain. Germline CDR1 and CDR2: LNHDA and SQIVND (reference sequence). The V end was cut by 5 bases, the J end by 2 bases, with 12 bases between. The CDR3 spans 14 residues. CDR3 nucleotide sequence: TGTGCCAGTAGTCCTCAGAGGGAAAACTATGGCTACACCTTC. Its protein is CASSPQRENYGYTF.

This clone was counted a few times. V and J are TRBV5-1 and TRBJ2-3, with 11 bases lining up with TRBD2. CDR3 length equals 15 residues. Per the germline V gene, CDR1 is SGHRS and CDR2 is YFSETQ. The V gene end was trimmed by 0 bases and the J gene end by 4 bases; junction bases not matched to a gene: 1. Here the CDR3 DNA reads TGCGCCAGCAGCTTGGGGGGACTAGCGGCAGATACGCAGTATTTT. Amino acid sequence: CASSLGGLAADTQYF.

The chain is built from TRBV2 and TRBJ2-2, with 7 nucleotides matching TRBD1. Trimming took 6 bases from V and 6 from J; bases not matched to a gene: 10. CDR1 SNHLY and CDR2 FYNNEI come from the germline V gene. The CDR3 totals 15 residues. The CDR3 DNA sequence: TGTGCCAGCAGCGCCTTGACAGGGTACTCCGGGGAGCTGTTTTTT. Translated: CASSALTGYSGELFF.

This chain joins TRBV6-1 and TRBJ2-7; D is possibly TRBD2 (6 bases). From germline, CDR1 is MNHNS and CDR2 SASEGT. CDR3 length: 13 amino acids. Deletions cut 5 bases from V and 9 bases from J, with 17 bases between. Written as DNA, the CDR3 is TGTGCCAGCAGTCCCTTACGACTAGGAGGGCAGTACTTC. It encodes CASSPLRLGGQYF.

This chain connects TRBV19 to TRBJ2-1; no definite D call. Germline CDR1 and CDR2: LNHDA and SQIVND (reference sequence). The CDR3 is 12 residues long. The V and J ends lost 5 bases and 4 bases respectively, with 6 bases between them. In DNA, the CDR3 is TGTGCCAGTAGTCGAGGTTACAATGAGCAGTTCTTC. It codes for CASSRGYNEQFF.

This rearrangement joins TRBV11-2 to TRBJ2-1; weak D call: TRBD2 (6 bases). Germline V gene lookup returns CDR1 SGHAT and CDR2 FQNNGV. The CDR3 length is 12 residues. The V end lost 5 bases, the J end lost 10 bases, and 12 bases lay between the germline ends. In DNA form, the CDR3 reads TGTGCCAGCAGCCGCGAGGCGGGGGAGCAGTTCTTC. This translates into CASSREAGEQFF.